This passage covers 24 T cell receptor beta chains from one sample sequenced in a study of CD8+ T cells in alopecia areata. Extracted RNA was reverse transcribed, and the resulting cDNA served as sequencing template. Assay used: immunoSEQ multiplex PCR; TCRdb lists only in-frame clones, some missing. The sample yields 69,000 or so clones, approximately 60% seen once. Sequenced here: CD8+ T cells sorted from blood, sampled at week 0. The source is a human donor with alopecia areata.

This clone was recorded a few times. CDR3 amino acids: CASSAGNRGILDTQYF. DNA for the CDR3: TGTGCCAGCAGCGCCGGTAATCGTGGGATTTTGGATACGCAGTATTTT. The chain uses TRBV13 and TRBJ2-3; D unclear. The CDR3 consists of 16 residues. The germline V gene encodes CDR1 PRHDT and CDR2 FYEKMQ (reference sequence). V lost 5 bases and J 6 bases, leaving 21 bases between the germline ends.

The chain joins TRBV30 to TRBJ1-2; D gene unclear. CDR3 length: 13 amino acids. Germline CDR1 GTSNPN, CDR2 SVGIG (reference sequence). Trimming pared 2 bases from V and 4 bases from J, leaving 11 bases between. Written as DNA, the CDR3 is TGTGCCTGGAGTCCGACGGGATTCTATGGCTACACCTTC. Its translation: CAWSPTGFYGYTF.

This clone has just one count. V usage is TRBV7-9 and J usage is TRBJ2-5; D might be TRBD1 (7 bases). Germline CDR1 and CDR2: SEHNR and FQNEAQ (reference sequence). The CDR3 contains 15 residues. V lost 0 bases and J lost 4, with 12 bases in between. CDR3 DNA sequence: TGTGCCAGCAGCTTAGCAGGAGGGGGCGGAGAGACCCAGTACTTC. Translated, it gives CASSLAGGGGETQYF.

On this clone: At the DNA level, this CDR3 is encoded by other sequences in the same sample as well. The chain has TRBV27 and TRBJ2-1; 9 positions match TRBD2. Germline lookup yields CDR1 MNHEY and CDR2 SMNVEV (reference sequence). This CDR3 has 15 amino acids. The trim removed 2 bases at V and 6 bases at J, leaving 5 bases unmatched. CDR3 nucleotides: TGTGCCAGCAGTTTACTGGCGGGAGGGCCCAATGAGCAGTTCTTC. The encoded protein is CASSLLAGGPNEQFF.

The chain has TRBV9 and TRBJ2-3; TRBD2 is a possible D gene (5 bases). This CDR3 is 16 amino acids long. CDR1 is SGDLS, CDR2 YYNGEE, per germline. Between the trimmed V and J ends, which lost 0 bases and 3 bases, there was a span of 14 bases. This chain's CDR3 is CASSVVLTDSTDTQYF. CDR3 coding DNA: TGTGCCAGCAGCGTAGTTCTTACGGACTCGACAGATACGCAGTATTTT.

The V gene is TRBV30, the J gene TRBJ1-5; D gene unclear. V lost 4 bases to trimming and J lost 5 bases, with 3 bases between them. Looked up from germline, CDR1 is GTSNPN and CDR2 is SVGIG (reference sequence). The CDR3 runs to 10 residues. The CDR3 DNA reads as TGTGCCTGGAATGATCAGCCCCAGCATTTT. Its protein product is CAWNDQPQHF. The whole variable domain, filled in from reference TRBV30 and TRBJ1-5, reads SQTIHQWPATLVQPVGSPLSLECTVEGTSNPNLYWYRQAAGRGLQLLFYSVGIGQISSEVPQNLSASRPQDRQFILSSKKLLLSDSGFYLCAWNDQPQHFGDGTRLSIL.

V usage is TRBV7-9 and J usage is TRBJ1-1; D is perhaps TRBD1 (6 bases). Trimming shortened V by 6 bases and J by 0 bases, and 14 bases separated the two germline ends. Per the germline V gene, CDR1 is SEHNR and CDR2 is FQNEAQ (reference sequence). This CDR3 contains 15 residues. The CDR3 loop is CASSFGTSMNTEAFF. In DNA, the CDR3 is TGTGCCAGCAGTTTTGGGACATCGATGAACACTGAAGCTTTCTTT.

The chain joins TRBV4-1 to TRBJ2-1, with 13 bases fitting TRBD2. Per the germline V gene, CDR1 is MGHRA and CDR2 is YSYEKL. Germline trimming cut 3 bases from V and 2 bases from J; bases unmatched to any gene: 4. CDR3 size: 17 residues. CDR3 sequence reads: CASSHLGLAGTYNEQFF. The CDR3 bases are TGCGCCAGCAGCCACCTGGGACTAGCGGGAACCTACAATGAGCAGTTCTTC.

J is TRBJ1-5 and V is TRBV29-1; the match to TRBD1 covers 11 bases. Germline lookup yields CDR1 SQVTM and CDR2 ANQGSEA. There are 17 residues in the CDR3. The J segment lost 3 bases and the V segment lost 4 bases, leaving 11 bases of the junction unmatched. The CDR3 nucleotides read TGCAGCGTTGTGTGGACAGGGGGCGCGGGGATCAATCAGCCCCAGCATTTT. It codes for CSVVWTGGAGINQPQHF.

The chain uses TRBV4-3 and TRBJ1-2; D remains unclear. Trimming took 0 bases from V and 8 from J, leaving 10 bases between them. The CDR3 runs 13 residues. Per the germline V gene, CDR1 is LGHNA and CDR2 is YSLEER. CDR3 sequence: CASSQDRRQGYTF. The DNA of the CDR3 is TGCGCCAGCAGCCAAGATCGGCGGCAGGGCTACACCTTC.

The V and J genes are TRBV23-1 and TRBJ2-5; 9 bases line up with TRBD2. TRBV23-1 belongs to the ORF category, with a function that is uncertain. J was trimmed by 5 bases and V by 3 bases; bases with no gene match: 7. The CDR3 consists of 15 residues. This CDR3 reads CASSHLAGVLETQYF. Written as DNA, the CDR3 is TGCGCCAGCAGTCATTTAGCGGGGGTTTTGGAGACCCAGTACTTC.

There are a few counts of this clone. Here the CDR3 DNA reads TGTGCCAGCAATCACCCCACAGGGGACACTGACAATGAGCAGTTCTTC. This sequence encodes CASNHPTGDTDNEQFF. This chain links TRBV2 with TRBJ2-1; TRBD1 agrees at 7 bases. The germline CDR1 and CDR2 sequences are SNHLY and FYNNEI. CDR3 length: 16 residues. J was trimmed by 5 bases and V by 7 bases; bases with no gene match: 14.

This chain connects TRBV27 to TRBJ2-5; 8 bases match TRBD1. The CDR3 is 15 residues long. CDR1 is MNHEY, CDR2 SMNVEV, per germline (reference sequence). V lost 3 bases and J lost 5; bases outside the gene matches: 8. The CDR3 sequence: CASSFGTGAVETQYF. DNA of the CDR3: TGTGCCAGCAGTTTCGGGACAGGCGCGGTGGAGACCCAGTACTTC.

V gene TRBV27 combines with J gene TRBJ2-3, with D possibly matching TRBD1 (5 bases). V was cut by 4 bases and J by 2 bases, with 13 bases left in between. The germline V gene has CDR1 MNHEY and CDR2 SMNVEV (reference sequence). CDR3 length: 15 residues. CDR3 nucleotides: TGTGCCAGCAGTTACGCAGACAGTACCACAGATACGCAGTATTTT. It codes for CASSYADSTTDTQYF.

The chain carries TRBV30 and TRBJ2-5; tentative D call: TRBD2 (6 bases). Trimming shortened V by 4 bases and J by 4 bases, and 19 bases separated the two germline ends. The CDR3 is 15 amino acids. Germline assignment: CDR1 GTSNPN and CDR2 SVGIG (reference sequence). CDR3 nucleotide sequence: TGTGCCTGGACCTTCCTGGAGGGAGGCTTAGAGACCCAGTACTTC. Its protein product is CAWTFLEGGLETQYF.

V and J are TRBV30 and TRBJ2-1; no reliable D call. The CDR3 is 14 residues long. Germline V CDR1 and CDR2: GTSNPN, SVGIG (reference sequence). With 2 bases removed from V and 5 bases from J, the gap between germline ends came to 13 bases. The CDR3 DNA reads TGTGCCTGGAGTCCGATCTCGCGAAACAATGAGCAGTTCTTC. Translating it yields CAWSPISRNNEQFF.

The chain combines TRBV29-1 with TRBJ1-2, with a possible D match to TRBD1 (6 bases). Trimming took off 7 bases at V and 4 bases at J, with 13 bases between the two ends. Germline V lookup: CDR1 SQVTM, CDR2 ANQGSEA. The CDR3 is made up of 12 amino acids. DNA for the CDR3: TGCAGCGATGAGGACAGTTCCTATGGCTACACCTTC. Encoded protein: CSDEDSSYGYTF.

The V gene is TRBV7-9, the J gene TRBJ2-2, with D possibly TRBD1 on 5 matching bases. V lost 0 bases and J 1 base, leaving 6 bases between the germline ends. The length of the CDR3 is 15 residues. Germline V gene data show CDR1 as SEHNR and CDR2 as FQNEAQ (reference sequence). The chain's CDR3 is CASSLATGNTGELFF. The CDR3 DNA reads TGTGCCAGCAGCTTAGCTACAGGGAACACCGGGGAGCTGTTTTTT.

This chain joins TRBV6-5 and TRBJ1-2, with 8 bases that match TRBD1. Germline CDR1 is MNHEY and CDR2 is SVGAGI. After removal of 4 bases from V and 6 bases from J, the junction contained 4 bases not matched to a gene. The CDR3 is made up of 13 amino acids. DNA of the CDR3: TGTGCCAGCAGTTGGACGACAGGGGATGGCTACACCTTC. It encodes CASSWTTGDGYTF.

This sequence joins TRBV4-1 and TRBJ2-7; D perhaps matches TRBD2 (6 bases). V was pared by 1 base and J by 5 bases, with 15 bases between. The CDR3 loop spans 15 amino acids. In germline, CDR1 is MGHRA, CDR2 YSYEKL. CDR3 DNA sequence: TGCGCCAGCAGCCAAGTCCGTGGAGGGACCCACGAGCAGTACTTC. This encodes CASSQVRGGTHEQYF.

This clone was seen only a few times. The CDR3 region is CASRKGQGANLNTEAFF. The CDR3 DNA is TGTGCCAGCAGGAAGGGACAGGGGGCCAATTTGAACACTGAAGCTTTCTTT. The chain uses TRBV25-1 and TRBJ1-1, with TRBD1 matching over 12 bases. With 6 bases clipped from V and 0 bases from J, the junction kept 8 bases outside the gene matches. Per germline, CDR1 MGHDK and CDR2 SYGVNS. The CDR3 runs to 17 residues.

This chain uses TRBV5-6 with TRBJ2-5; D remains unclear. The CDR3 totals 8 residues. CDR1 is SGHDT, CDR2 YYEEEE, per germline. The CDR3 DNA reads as TGTGAGAGCAAGACCCAGTACTTC. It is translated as CESKTQYF.

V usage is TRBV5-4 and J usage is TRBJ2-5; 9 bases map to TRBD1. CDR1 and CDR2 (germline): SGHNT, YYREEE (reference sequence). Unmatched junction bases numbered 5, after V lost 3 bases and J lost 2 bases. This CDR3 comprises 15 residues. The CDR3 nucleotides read TGTGCCAGCAGCTCCGGACAGGGGTGGCAAGAGACCCAGTACTTC. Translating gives CASSSGQGWQETQYF.

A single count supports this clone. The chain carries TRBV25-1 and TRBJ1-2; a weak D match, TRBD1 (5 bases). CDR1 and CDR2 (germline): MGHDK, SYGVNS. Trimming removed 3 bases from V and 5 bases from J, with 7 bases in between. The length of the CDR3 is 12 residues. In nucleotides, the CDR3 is TGTGCCAGCAGTGACGAGGGGTATGGCTACACCTTC. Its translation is CASSDEGYGYTF.